What follows describes a single T cell receptor (beta chain). Antigen: not known. This sample was included in a study of glioma-infiltrating T cells after dendritic cell vaccination. Overall study context: Monocyte-derived dendritic cells, cultured less than 9 days with IL-4 and GM-CSF, were pulsed with autologous tumor lysate. Findings of the study overall: Survival was not directly related to TCR clonality in these patients.

Before vaccination, two weeks after the third vaccination, and at progression, PBMC were collected. The CDR3 length is 13 residues. V dropped 6 bases and J dropped 8 bases, with 14 bases sitting between them. Germline V gives CDR1 LNHDA, CDR2 SQIVND (reference sequence). TCRdb keeps only in-frame clones here, not all; method: immunoSEQ multiplex PCR. The sample lists roughly 100,000 clones, more than 80% seen once, with roughly 12% in the top ten. The TCR was taken from a human donor with glioblastoma. Here the sequenced sample was blood, taken before dendritic cell vaccination. This chain connects TRBV19 to TRBJ2-1; the D is unclear. The CDR3 bases are TGTGCCAGTAGCCTCTTTCTTGGCTATGAGCAGTTCTTC. Translation: CASSLFLGYEQFF.